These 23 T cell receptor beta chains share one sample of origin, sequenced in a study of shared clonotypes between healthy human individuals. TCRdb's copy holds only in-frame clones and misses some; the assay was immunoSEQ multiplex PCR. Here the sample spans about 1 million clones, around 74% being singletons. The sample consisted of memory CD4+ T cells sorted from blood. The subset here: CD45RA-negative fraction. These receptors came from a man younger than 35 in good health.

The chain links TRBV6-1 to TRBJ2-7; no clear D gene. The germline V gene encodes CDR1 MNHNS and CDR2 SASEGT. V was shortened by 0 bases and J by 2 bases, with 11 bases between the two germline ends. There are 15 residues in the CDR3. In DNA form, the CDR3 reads TGTGCCAGCAGTGAAGCGCCGGGCCACCCCTACGAGCAGTACTTC. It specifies CASSEAPGHPYEQYF.

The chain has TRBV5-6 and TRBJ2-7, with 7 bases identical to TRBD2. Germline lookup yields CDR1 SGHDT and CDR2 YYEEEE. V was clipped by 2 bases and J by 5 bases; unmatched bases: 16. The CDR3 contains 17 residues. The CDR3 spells CASSFRRAGLRGDEQYF. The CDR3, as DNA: TGTGCCAGCAGCTTTCGCAGAGCGGGACTAAGAGGGGACGAGCAGTACTTC.

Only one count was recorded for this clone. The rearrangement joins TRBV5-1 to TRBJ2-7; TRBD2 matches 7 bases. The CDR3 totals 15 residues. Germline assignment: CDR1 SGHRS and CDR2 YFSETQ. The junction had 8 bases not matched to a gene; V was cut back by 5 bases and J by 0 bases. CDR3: CASSGTASGSYEQYF. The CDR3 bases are TGCGCCAGCAGTGGCACGGCTAGCGGCTCCTACGAGCAGTACTTC.

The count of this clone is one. As DNA, the CDR3 is TGTGCCAGCAGTATGGGCGGGAAGTACAATGAGCAGTTCTTC. It translates to CASSMGGKYNEQFF. This rearrangement joins TRBV14 to TRBJ2-1; a possible D gene is TRBD2 (6 bases). The V and J ends lost 6 bases and 4 bases respectively, with 13 bases between them. Germline lookup yields CDR1 SGHDN and CDR2 FVKESK. The CDR3 totals 14 residues. Together with reference TRBV14 and TRBJ2-1, the CDR3 gives the full variable domain: EAGVTQFPSHSVIEKGQTVTLRCDPISGHDNLYWYRRVMGKEIKFLLHFVKESKQDESGMPNNRFLAERTGGTYSTLKVQPAELEDSGVYFCASSMGGKYNEQFFGPGTRLTVL.

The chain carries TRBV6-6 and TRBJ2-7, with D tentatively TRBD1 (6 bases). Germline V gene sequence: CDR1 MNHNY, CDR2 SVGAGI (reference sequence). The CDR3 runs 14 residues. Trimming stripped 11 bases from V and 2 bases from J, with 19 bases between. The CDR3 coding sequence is TGTGCCTCCTCCCGGGACACGGGAACCTACGAGCAGTACTTC. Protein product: CASSRDTGTYEQYF.

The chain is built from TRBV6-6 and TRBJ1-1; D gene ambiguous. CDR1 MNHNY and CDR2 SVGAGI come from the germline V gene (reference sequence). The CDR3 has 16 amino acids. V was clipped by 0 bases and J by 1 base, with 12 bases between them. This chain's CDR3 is CASSYSGLSRNTEAFF. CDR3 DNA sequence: TGTGCCAGCAGTTACTCCGGCCTATCCAGGAACACTGAAGCTTTCTTT.

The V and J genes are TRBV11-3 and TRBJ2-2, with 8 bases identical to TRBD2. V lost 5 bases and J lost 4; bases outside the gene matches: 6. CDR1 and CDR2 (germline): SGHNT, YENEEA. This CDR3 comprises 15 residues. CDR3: CASSPRTSGTGELFF. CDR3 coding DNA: TGTGCCAGCAGCCCGCGCACTAGCGGCACCGGGGAGCTGTTTTTT.

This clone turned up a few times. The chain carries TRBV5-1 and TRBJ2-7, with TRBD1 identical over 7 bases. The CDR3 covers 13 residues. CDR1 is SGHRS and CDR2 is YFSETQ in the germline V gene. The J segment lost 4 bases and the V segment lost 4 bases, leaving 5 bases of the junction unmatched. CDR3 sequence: CASSGTDPYEQYF. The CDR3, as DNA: TGCGCCAGCAGCGGGACAGACCCGTACGAGCAGTACTTC.

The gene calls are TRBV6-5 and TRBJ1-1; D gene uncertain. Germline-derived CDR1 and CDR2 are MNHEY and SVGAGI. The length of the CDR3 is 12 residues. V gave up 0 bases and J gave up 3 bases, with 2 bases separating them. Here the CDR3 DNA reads TGTGCCAGCAGTTACTCAGACACTGAAGCTTTCTTT. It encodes CASSYSDTEAFF.

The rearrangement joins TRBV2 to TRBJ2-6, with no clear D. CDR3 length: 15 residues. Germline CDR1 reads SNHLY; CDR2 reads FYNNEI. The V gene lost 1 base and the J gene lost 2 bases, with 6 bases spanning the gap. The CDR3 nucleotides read TGTGCCAGCAGTGAAGGTACCACTGGGGCCAACGTCCTGACTTTC. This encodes CASSEGTTGANVLTF.

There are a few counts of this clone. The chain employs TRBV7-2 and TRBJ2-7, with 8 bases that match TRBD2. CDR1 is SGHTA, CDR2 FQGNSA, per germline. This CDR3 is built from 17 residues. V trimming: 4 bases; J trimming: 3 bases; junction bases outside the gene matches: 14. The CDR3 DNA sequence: TGTGCCAGCAGCTCCACTAGTTTAGCGGGATCACGCTACGAGCAGTACTTC. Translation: CASSSTSLAGSRYEQYF. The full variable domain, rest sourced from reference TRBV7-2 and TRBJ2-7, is GAGVSQSPSNKVTEKGKDVELRCDPISGHTALYWYRQSLGQGLEFLIYFQGNSAPDKSGLPSDRFSAERTGGSVSTLTIQRTQQEDSAVYLCASSSTSLAGSRYEQYFGPGTRLTVT.

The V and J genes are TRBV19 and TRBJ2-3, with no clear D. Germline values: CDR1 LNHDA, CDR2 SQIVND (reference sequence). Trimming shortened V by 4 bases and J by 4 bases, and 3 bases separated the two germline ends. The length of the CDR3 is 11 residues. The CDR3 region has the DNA TGTGCCAGTAGTAGGTCAGATACGCAGTATTTT. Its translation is CASSRSDTQYF.

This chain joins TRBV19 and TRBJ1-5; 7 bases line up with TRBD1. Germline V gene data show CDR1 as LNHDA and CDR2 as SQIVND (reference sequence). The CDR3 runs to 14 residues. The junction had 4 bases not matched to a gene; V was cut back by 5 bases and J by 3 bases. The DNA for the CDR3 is TGTGCCAGTAGTCCGGGACAGCTCAATCAGCCCCAGCATTTT. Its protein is CASSPGQLNQPQHF.

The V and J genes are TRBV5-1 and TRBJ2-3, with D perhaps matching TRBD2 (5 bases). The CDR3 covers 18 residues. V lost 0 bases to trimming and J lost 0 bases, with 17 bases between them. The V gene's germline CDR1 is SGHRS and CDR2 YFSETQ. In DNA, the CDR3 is TGCGCCAGCAGCTTGGCCGTATGGGAGAAATCTAGCACAGATACGCAGTATTTT. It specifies CASSLAVWEKSSTDTQYF.

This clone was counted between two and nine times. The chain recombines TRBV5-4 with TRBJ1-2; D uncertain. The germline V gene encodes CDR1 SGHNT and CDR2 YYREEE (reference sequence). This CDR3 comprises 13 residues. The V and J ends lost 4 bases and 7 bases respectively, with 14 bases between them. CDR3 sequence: CASSAVGLGGYTF. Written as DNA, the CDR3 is TGTGCCAGCAGCGCTGTCGGGTTAGGTGGCTACACCTTC. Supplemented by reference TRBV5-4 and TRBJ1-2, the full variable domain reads ETGVTQSPTHLIKTRGQQVTLRCSSQSGHNTVSWYQQALGQGPQFIFQYYREEENGRGNFPPRFSGLQFPNYSSELNVNALELDDSALYLCASSAVGLGGYTFGSGTRLTVV.

CDR3 loop: CASSSQRYEQYF. CDR3 nucleotide sequence: TGTGCCAGCAGTTCTCAGAGGTACGAGCAGTACTTC. The chain links TRBV6-5 to TRBJ2-7, with no clear D. The CDR3 extends over 12 amino acids. V lost 4 bases, J lost 4 bases, and 8 bases lay in between. CDR1 and CDR2 (germline): MNHEY, SVGAGI.

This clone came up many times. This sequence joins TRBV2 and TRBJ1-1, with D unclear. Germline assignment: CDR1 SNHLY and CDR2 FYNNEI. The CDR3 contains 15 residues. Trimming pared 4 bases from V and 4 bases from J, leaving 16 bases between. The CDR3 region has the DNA TGTGCCAGCAGTGTACCGGGATTCGAGGTCACTGAAGCTTTCTTT. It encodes CASSVPGFEVTEAFF.

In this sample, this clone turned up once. The CDR3 loop reads CASSLGLADNEQFF. CDR3 sequence (DNA): TGTGCCAGTAGTTTGGGACTAGCGGACAATGAGCAGTTCTTC. The rearrangement joins TRBV19 to TRBJ2-1, with 11 positions matching TRBD2. V lost 5 bases, J lost 5 bases, and 2 bases stayed unmatched. The CDR3 spans 14 residues. Per the germline V gene, CDR1 is LNHDA and CDR2 is SQIVND (reference sequence).

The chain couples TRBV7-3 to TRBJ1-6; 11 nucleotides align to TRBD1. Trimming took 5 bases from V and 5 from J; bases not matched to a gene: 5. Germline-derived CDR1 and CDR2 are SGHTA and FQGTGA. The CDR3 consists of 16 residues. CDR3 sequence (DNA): TGTGCCAGCAGCCCCGGGACAGGGGGGAATAATTCACCCCTCCACTTT. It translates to CASSPGTGGNNSPLHF.

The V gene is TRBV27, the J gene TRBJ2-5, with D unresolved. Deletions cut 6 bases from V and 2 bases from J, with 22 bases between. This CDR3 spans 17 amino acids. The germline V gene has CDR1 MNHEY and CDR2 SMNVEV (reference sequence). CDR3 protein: CASRCSDWRALQETQYF. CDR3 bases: TGTGCCAGCAGATGCAGTGATTGGAGAGCGCTACAAGAGACCCAGTACTTC.

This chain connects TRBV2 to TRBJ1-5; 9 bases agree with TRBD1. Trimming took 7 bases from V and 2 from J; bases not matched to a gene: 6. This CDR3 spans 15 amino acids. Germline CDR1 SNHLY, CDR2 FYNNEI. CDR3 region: CASTQGAGGNQPQHF. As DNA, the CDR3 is TGTGCCAGCACACAGGGGGCTGGGGGCAATCAGCCCCAGCATTTT. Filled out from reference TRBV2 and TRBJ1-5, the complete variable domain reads EPEVTQTPSHQVTQMGQEVILRCVPISNHLYFYWYRQILGQKVEFLVSFYNNEISEKSEIFDDQFSVERPDGSNFTLKIRSTKLEDSAMYFCASTQGAGGNQPQHFGDGTRLSIL.

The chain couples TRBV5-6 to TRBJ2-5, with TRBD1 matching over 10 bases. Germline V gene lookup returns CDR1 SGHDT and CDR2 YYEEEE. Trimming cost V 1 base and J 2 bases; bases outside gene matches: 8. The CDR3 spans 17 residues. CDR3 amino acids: CASSLPRDRGSQETQYF. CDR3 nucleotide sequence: TGTGCCAGCAGCTTGCCCAGGGACAGGGGAAGTCAAGAGACCCAGTACTTC.

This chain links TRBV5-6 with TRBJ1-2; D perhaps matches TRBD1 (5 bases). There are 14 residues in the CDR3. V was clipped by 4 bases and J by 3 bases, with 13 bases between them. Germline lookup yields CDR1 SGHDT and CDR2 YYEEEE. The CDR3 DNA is TGTGCCAGCAGCGGACTTGGGACGGACTATGGCTACACCTTC. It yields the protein CASSGLGTDYGYTF. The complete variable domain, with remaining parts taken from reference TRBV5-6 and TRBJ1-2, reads DAGVTQSPTHLIKTRGQQVTLRCSPKSGHDTVSWYQQALGQGPQFIFQYYEEEERQRGNFPDRFSGHQFPNYSSELNVNALLLGDSALYLCASSGLGTDYGYTFGSGTRLTVV.